The text below deals with one T cell receptor beta chain. The record originates from a study of blood T cell repertoires in COVID-19. Study-level background: Acute and convalescent COVID-19 samples came from the United States, Italy and Spain. The analysed material was cDNA or gDNA that came from T cells, B-cell-depleted T cells, or PBMCs.

In the original processing: Reference gene primer amplification in the assay estimated nucleated cell counts. This table comes from immunoSEQ multiplex PCR, and its TCRdb copy is limited to in-frame clones, with some not included. That table supplies the V and J calls and clone size; D and trimming were determined from the DNA. This table holds approximately 360,000 clones, roughly 90% found once. This CDR3 region has 12 residues. J lost 5 bases, V lost 7 bases, and 4 bases had no gene match. CDR1 SGHDT and CDR2 YYEEEE come from the germline V gene. The V gene is TRBV5-6, the J gene TRBJ1-1; TRBD1 aligns across 8 bases. Sequencing used peripheral blood. The TCR comes from a middle-aged man with acute or convalescent COVID-19. In DNA, the CDR3 is TGTGCCAGCCGCCACAGGGGGACTGAAGCTTTCTTT. Translated: CASRHRGTEAFF.